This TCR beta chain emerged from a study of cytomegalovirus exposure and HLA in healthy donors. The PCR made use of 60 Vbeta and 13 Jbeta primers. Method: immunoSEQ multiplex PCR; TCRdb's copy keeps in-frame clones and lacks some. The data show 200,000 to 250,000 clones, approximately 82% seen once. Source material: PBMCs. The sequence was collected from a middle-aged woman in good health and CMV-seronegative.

The CDR3 DNA reads TGTGCCTGGAGTGACGGAGTTGAGCAGCCCCAGCATTTT. Protein: CAWSDGVEQPQHF. The chain combines TRBV30 with TRBJ1-5; D ambiguous. CDR3 size: 13 residues. Germline lookup yields CDR1 GTSNPN and CDR2 SVGIG (reference sequence). Trimming removed 1 base at V and 7 bases at J, with 11 bases between.